This TCR beta chain was identified in a study of vaccination and CD4 T cells after COVID-19. Turning to the study itself: Investigators took post-vaccine samples a median 72 days after dose two, within a range of 14 to 241. Sampling occurred at day 14 and days 161 to 241 post-vaccination in a few convalescent patients.

Time point in this sample: late sampling 161 to 241 days after vaccination in a few convalescent patients. As to treatment: roughly 10-day PBMC culture with coronavirus spike peptide pools or control peptides (ViraFEST assay). The ViraFEST method relied on peptide pools to expand antigen-specific T cells, followed by TCR sequencing. Cultured CD4+ T-cell DNA underwent Oncomine TCR Beta short-read sequencing. TCRdb recomputed calls from the PCR reads with MiXCR, one row per CDR3 protein. The table lists more than 20,000 distinct CDR3 sequences, roughly 46% of them singletons. Trimming shortened V by 1 base and J by 0 bases, and 12 bases separated the two germline ends. Germline V CDR1 and CDR2: DFQATT, SNEGSKA (reference sequence). The CDR3 covers 15 residues. A word on this clonotype: Its antigen is unidentified.

The receptor was isolated from a human donor who had recovered from COVID-19. The specimen comprised CD4+ T cells from blood, cultured in vitro, sampled about 7 months after SARS-CoV-2 vaccination. The V gene is TRBV20-1, the J gene TRBJ2-5, with D possibly being TRBD2 (5 bases). The CDR3 loop is CSARAGGLYQETQYF. In nucleotides, the CDR3 is TGCAGTGCTAGAGCGGGCGGGCTCTACCAAGAGACCCAGTACTTC.